The 13 T cell receptor beta chains below come from one sample, sequenced in a study of blood T cell repertoires in COVID-19. Clones were sequenced by immunoSEQ multiplex PCR, and TCRdb holds only the in-frame ones, with some missing. The table shows fewer than 200,000 clones, with approximately 85% occurring only once. Sequenced input: peripheral blood. Source of these receptors: a woman of 80 years or more with acute or convalescent COVID-19.

The chain employs TRBV30 and TRBJ2-5; D is unclear. Germline CDR1 and CDR2: GTSNPN and SVGIG (reference sequence). This CDR3 contains 13 residues. V lost 4 bases, J lost 2 bases, and 11 bases lay in between. The CDR3 DNA reads TGTGCCTGGACCTCTGGCGGACAAGAGACCCAGTACTTC. Its protein is CAWTSGGQETQYF.

Note on this clone: Different DNA sequences within this sample yield the same CDR3. V usage is TRBV7-2 and J usage is TRBJ1-1; maybe TRBD1 (5 bases). CDR3 length: 14 residues. Trimming removed 1 base at V and 1 base at J, with 7 bases between. Germline CDR1 SGHTA, CDR2 FQGNSA. The CDR3 DNA reads TGTGCCAGCAGCTTAGGCAGGGCGAACACTGAAGCTTTCTTT. The encoded protein is CASSLGRANTEAFF.

This chain connects TRBV7-2 to TRBJ1-6, with TRBD1 identical over 7 bases. This CDR3 has 13 residues. Germline CDR1 and CDR2: SGHTA and FQGNSA. The ends lost 3 bases at V and 8 bases at J; junction bases unmatched: 1. CDR3 protein: CASSFQGDSPLHF. The CDR3 DNA reads as TGTGCCAGCAGCTTCCAGGGGGATTCACCCCTCCACTTT.

The J gene is TRBJ2-7, the V gene TRBV6-1; 12 nucleotides align to TRBD2. This CDR3 contains 17 residues. Germline V gene sequence: CDR1 MNHNS, CDR2 SASEGT. V trimming: 0 bases; J trimming: 6 bases; junction bases outside the gene matches: 9. Here the CDR3 reads CASSEATSGSSMGEQYF. In DNA, the CDR3 is TGTGCCAGCAGTGAAGCGACTAGCGGGAGCTCAATGGGCGAGCAGTACTTC.

V is TRBV18 and J is TRBJ2-1; TRBD1 aligns across 7 bases. Germline loops: CDR1 KGHSH, CDR2 LQKENI. The CDR3 length is 14 residues. Germline trimming cut 7 bases from V and 0 bases from J; bases unmatched to any gene: 3. CDR3 region: CASLGQSSYNEQFF. The CDR3 nucleotides are TGTGCCAGCTTGGGACAGAGCTCCTACAATGAGCAGTTCTTC.

The V call is TRBV5-1, the J call TRBJ1-2; D is undetermined. Germline V lookup: CDR1 SGHRS, CDR2 YFSETQ. With 0 bases removed from V and 4 bases from J, the gap between germline ends came to 4 bases. This CDR3 is 12 amino acids long. The CDR3 DNA reads TGCGCCAGCAGCTTGGGACTCTATGGCTACACCTTC. Its protein is CASSLGLYGYTF.

This clone has just a few counts. The chain employs TRBV7-9 and TRBJ1-2, with 7 bases that match TRBD1. The CDR3 is made up of 13 amino acids. V was clipped by 5 bases and J by 8 bases; unmatched bases: 8. Germline loops: CDR1 SEHNR, CDR2 FQNEAQ (reference sequence). CDR3 residues: CASSAIQGGGYTF. CDR3 in DNA: TGTGCCAGCAGCGCCATCCAGGGGGGCGGCTACACCTTC.

This chain joins TRBV6-6 and TRBJ1-2; D not certain. Germline CDR1 and CDR2: MNHNY and SVGAGI (reference sequence). The CDR3 has 12 amino acids. With 2 bases removed from V and 8 bases from J, the gap between germline ends came to 9 bases. CDR3 region: CASSYALGGYTF. The CDR3 coding sequence is TGTGCCAGCAGTTACGCTTTGGGCGGCTACACCTTC.

The rearrangement joins TRBV6-5 to TRBJ1-5; tentative D call: TRBD1 (5 bases). Trimming removed 6 bases from V and 7 bases from J, with 13 bases in between. This CDR3 has 13 residues. The germline V gene encodes CDR1 MNHEY and CDR2 SVGAGI. CDR3 sequence: CASRTEGRQPQHF. For the CDR3, the DNA is TGTGCCAGCAGGACGGAGGGGCGGCAGCCCCAGCATTTT.

The rearrangement joins TRBV3-1 (or the pseudogene TRBV3-2) to TRBJ2-1; D perhaps matches TRBD1 (6 bases). The V end was cut by 7 bases, the J end by 6 bases, with 10 bases between. This CDR3 spans 12 amino acids. In germline, CDR1 is LGHDT, CDR2 YNNKEL (reference sequence). This CDR3 is CASTKQGNEQFF. The CDR3 DNA reads as TGTGCCAGCACTAAACAGGGCAATGAGCAGTTCTTC.

The chain couples TRBV19 to TRBJ2-2; 7 bases are a match to TRBD2. The CDR3 totals 13 residues. Losses at the gene ends were 5 bases for V and 6 bases for J; bases not matched to a gene: 3. CDR1 LNHDA and CDR2 SQIVND come from the germline V gene (reference sequence). The CDR3 nucleotides are TGTGCCAGTAGTGTCGGACTAGCCGGGGAGCTGTTTTTT. It codes for CASSVGLAGELFF. Full variable domain (rest looked up from reference TRBV19 and TRBJ2-2): DGGITQSPKYLFRKEGQNVTLSCEQNLNHDAMYWYRQDPGQGLRLIYYSQIVNDFQKGDIAEGYSVSREKKESFPLTVTSAQKNPTAFYLCASSVGLAGELFFGEGSRLTVL.

V is TRBV10-3 and J is TRBJ1-1; perhaps TRBD1 as D (5 bases). The CDR3 sequence is 14 residues long. The ends were cut back, 10 bases at V and 1 base at J, with 16 bases in the middle. The germline V gene encodes CDR1 ENHRY and CDR2 SYGVKD. The chain's CDR3 is CATRNGGRNTEAFF. Written as DNA, the CDR3 is TGTGCCACCCGTAACGGGGGTCGGAACACTGAAGCTTTCTTT.

The CDR3 sequence is CASSQGLGNQPQHF. CDR3 coding DNA: TGTGCCAGCAGCCAAGGACTTGGCAATCAGCCCCAGCATTTT. The chain is built from TRBV4-2 and TRBJ1-5, with no clear D. Germline V gene lookup returns CDR1 LGHNA and CDR2 YNFKEQ. The CDR3 runs to 14 residues. With 1 base removed from V and 2 bases from J, the gap between germline ends came to 6 bases.